The T cell receptor (beta chain) under discussion was sequenced for a study of cytomegalovirus exposure and HLA in healthy donors. Broader study findings: TCR sequences were mostly rare, though some public TCRs occurred in many donors. Testing in vitro showed three CMV-associated chains specific for CMV antigens.

Some clones are missing from TCRdb's copy, which holds only in-frame ones; the method was immunoSEQ multiplex PCR. Here the sample spans around 170,000 clones, about 85% being singletons. For this clone: The antigen remains unidentified.

CDR3 length: 15 amino acids. CDR1 is MDHEN, CDR2 SYDVKM, per germline. The V and J ends lost 4 bases and 6 bases, in that order; junction bases with no gene match: 10. The clonotype was recovered from a man between 18 and 29 years old in good health and CMV-seropositive. The chain has TRBV28 and TRBJ1-1; 8 positions match TRBD1. Sequenced sample: PBMCs. The CDR3 is CASSSWTGRIAEAFF. Here the CDR3 DNA reads TGTGCCAGCAGTTCCTGGACAGGGAGGATAGCTGAAGCTTTCTTT.